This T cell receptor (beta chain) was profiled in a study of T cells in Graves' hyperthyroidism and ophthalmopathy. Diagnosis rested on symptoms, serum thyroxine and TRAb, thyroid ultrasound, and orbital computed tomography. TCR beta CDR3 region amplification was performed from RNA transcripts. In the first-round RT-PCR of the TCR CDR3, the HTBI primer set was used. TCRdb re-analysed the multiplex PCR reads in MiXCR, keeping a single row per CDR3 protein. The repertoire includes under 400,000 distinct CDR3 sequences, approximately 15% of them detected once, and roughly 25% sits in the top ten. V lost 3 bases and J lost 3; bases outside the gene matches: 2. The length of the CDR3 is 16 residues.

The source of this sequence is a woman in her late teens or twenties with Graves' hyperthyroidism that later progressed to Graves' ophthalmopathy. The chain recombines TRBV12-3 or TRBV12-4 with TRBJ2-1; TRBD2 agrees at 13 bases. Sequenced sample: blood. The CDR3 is CASSFGLAGVYNEQFF. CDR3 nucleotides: TGTGCCAGCAGTTTTGGACTAGCGGGAGTCTACAATGAGCAGTTCTTC.